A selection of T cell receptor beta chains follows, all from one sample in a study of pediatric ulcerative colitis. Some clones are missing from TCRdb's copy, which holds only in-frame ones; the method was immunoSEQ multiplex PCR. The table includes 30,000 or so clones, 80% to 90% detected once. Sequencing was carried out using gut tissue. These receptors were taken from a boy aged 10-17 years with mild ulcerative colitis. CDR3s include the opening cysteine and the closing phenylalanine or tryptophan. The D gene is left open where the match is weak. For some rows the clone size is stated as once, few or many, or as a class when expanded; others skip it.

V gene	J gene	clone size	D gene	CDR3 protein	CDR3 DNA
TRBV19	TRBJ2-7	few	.	CASSIARTSYEQYF	TGTGCCAGTAGTATAGCACGTACCTCCTACGAGCAGTACTTC
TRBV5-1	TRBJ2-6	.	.	CASSHRDSGANVLTF	TGCGCCAGCAGCCACAGGGACTCTGGGGCCAACGTCCTGACTTTC
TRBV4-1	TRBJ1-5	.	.	CASSQVGQSVGMPQHF	TGCGCCAGCAGCCAAGTTGGGCAGAGCGTGGGGATGCCCCAGCATTTT
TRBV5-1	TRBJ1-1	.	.	CASSLQNTEAFF	TGCGCCAGCAGCTTACAGAACACTGAAGCTTTCTTT
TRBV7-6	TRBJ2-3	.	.	CASSSPGTTDTQYF	TGTGCCAGCAGCTCCCCCGGGACCACAGATACGCAGTATTTT
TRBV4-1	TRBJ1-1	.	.	CASSLSGDGANTEAFF	TGCGCCAGCAGCCTCTCCGGGGACGGAGCGAACACTGAAGCTTTCTTT
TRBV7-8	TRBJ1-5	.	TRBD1	CASSFRDRAQPQHF	TGTGCCAGCAGCTTTAGGGACAGGGCCCAGCCCCAGCATTTT
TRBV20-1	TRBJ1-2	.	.	CSASPRGTF	TGCAGTGCTAGCCCCAGGGGTACCTTC
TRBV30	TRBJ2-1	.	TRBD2	CAWSVRSGGYNEQFF	TGTGCCTGGAGTGTACGGAGCGGGGGGTACAATGAGCAGTTCTTC
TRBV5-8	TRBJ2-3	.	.	CASSSGLYTQYF	TGTGCCAGCAGCTCCGGACTTTATACGCAGTATTTT
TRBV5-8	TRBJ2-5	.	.	CASGWETQYF	TGTGCCAGCGGTTGGGAGACCCAGTACTTC
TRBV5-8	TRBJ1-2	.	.	CASSLFLEIASGYTF	TGTGCCAGCAGCTTGTTTCTGGAGATTGCCTCTGGCTACACCTTC
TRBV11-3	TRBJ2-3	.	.	CASSLGGGYTDTQYF	TGTGCCAGCAGCTTAGGTGGCGGCTACACAGATACGCAGTATTTT
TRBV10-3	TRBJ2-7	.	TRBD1	CAISRQGLNEQYF	TGTGCCATCAGCAGACAGGGTCTAAACGAGCAGTACTTC
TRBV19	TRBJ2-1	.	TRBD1	CASSLRTGGNEQFF	TGTGCCAGTAGTCTGCGGACAGGTGGCAATGAGCAGTTCTTC
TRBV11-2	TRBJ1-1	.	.	CASSLAGRPEAFF	TGTGCCAGCAGCTTAGCTGGCCGCCCTGAAGCTTTCTTT
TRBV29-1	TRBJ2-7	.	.	CSVEVRRGQEQYF	TGCAGCGTTGAAGTAAGGCGAGGACAGGAGCAGTACTTC
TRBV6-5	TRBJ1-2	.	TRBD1	CASSPRQGRGYTF	TGTGCCAGCAGTCCCCGACAGGGGCGAGGCTACACCTTC
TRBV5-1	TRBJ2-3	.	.	CASSLEVVNTDTQYF	TGCGCCAGCAGCTTGGAGGTGGTGAACACAGATACGCAGTATTTT
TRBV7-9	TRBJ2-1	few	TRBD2	CASSHTSGGADEQFF	TGTGCCAGCAGCCATACTAGCGGGGGAGCGGATGAGCAGTTCTTC
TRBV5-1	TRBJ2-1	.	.	CASSLGLFYSYNEQFF	TGCGCCAGCAGCTTGGGACTATTTTATTCCTACAATGAGCAGTTCTTC
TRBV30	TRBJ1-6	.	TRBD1	CAWGTAFYNSPLHF	TGTGCCTGGGGGACAGCCTTTTATAATTCACCCCTCCACTTT
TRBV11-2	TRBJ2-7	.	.	CASSFWSVRAPYEQYF	TGTGCCAGCAGCTTTTGGTCAGTCAGGGCCCCCTACGAGCAGTACTTC
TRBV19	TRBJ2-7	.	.	CASSINRATEQYF	TGTGCCAGTAGTATCAACAGGGCTACGGAGCAGTACTTC
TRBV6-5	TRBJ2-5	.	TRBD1	CASSYGTETAKETQYF	TGTGCCAGCAGTTATGGGACAGAAACTGCCAAGGAGACCCAGTACTTC
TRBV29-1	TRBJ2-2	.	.	CSVPVGGVYTGELFF	TGCAGCGTCCCCGTCGGGGGTGTCTACACCGGGGAGCTGTTTTTT
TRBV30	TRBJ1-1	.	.	CAWSRRGRSTEAFF	TGTGCCTGGAGCCGCCGTGGGCGGAGCACTGAAGCTTTCTTT
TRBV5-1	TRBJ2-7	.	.	CASSLTGLKTYEQYF	TGCGCCAGCAGCTTGACGGGACTGAAAACCTACGAGCAGTACTTC
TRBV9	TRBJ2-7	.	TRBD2	CASSPRGGTIREQYF	TGTGCCAGCAGCCCTCGGGGGGGAACAATTAGGGAGCAGTACTTC
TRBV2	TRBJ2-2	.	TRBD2	CASSVEGAGLYTGELFF	TGTGCCAGCAGTGTTGAGGGAGCGGGGTTATACACCGGGGAGCTGTTTTTT
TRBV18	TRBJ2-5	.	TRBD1	CASSPGQGPETQYF	TGTGCCAGCTCACCGGGACAGGGGCCAGAGACCCAGTACTTC
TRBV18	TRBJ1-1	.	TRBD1	CASSPRDRWDTEAFF	TGTGCCAGCTCTCCTCGGGACAGGTGGGACACTGAAGCTTTCTTT
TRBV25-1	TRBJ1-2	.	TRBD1	CASGGGQGSWRGYTF	TGTGCCAGCGGGGGTGGACAGGGATCTTGGAGGGGCTACACCTTC
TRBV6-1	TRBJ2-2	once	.	CASSRTGVTGELFF	TGTGCCAGCAGTAGAACGGGGGTCACCGGGGAGCTGTTTTTT
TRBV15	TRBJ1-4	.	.	CATGAKGGEKLFF	TGTGCCACCGGGGCGAAGGGTGGTGAAAAACTGTTTTTT
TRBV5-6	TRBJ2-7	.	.	CASSLYEQYF	TGTGCCAGTAGCTTGTACGAGCAGTACTTC
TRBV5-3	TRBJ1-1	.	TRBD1	CARSSSGTVYNTEAFF	TGTGCCAGAAGCTCTTCCGGGACAGTCTATAACACTGAAGCTTTCTTT
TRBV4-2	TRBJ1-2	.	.	CASSQVEGGSGYTF	TGTGCCAGCAGCCAAGTCGAGGGGGGATCAGGCTACACCTTC
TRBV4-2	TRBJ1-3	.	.	CASSPAGYSGNTIYF	TGTGCCAGCAGCCCGGCGGGTTACTCTGGAAACACCATATATTTT
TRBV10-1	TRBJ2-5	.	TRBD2	CASNWTRGQETQYF	TGCGCCAGCAATTGGACTAGGGGCCAAGAGACCCAGTACTTC